One and the same sample provided the 30 T cell receptor beta chains below, sequenced in a study of radiation and T cells in renal cell carcinoma. Clones were read by immunoSEQ multiplex PCR, and TCRdb kept only the in-frame ones, dropping some. The table includes fewer than 80,000 clones, around 78% detected once. This sample's time point: blood 4 weeks post-SBRT, at nephrectomy. Treatment in this sample: 15 Gy SBRT to primary tumor, nephrectomy 4 weeks later. The sequences come from blood, collected from a patient whose treatment included radiotherapy and nephrectomy. These receptors came from a woman between 55 and 75 years old with renal cell carcinoma.

The count of this clone is one. V and J are TRBV27 and TRBJ2-7; weak D call: TRBD1 (5 bases). This CDR3 is 15 amino acids long. Trimming removed 0 bases at V and 2 bases at J, with 11 bases between. Germline values: CDR1 MNHEY, CDR2 SMNVEV (reference sequence). This CDR3 reads CASSLSSGNTYEQYF. The CDR3 DNA sequence: TGTGCCAGCAGTTTATCGTCAGGGAACACCTACGAGCAGTACTTC.

This clone came up a few times. CDR3 sequence reads: CASSLSAGSGAEQYF. The CDR3 DNA sequence: TGTGCCAGCAGTTTATCCGCCGGGAGCGGCGCCGAGCAGTACTTC. J is TRBJ2-7 and V is TRBV28; possibly TRBD2 for D (6 bases). Between the trimmed V and J ends, which lost 1 base and 6 bases, there was a span of 16 bases. Germline V gene lookup returns CDR1 MDHEN and CDR2 SYDVKM. This CDR3 spans 15 amino acids.

This clone is labeled as medium-sized. The J gene is TRBJ1-1, the V gene TRBV11-2; 7 nucleotides line up with TRBD1. J gave up 1 base and V 5 bases, and 4 bases lay outside the gene matches. CDR3 length equals 14 residues. CDR1 is SGHAT and CDR2 is FQNNGV in the germline V gene. The CDR3 nucleotides read TGTGCCAGCAGCGCAGGACAGGAGAACACTGAAGCTTTCTTT. Translated: CASSAGQENTEAFF.

The CDR3 sequence is CASSPQDGHLNTEAFF. CDR3 bases: TGTGCCAGCAGCCCTCAGGACGGACACTTGAACACTGAAGCTTTCTTT. The chain joins TRBV7-2 to TRBJ1-1; D may be TRBD1 (5 bases). The CDR3 extends over 16 amino acids. Germline V lookup: CDR1 SGHTA, CDR2 FQGNSA. Trimming removed 5 bases from V and 0 bases from J, with 16 bases in between.

This chain uses TRBV2 with TRBJ2-1, with D perhaps being TRBD1 or TRBD2 (5 bases each). Between the trimmed V and J ends, which lost 6 bases and 2 bases, there was a span of 5 bases. The CDR3 sequence is 12 residues long. Germline CDR1 is SNHLY and CDR2 is FYNNEI. The CDR3 region is CASRGAYNEQFF. The CDR3 DNA sequence: TGTGCCAGCAGGGGGGCCTACAATGAGCAGTTCTTC.

The V call is TRBV4-1, the J call TRBJ1-1; D gene ambiguous. Germline CDR1 and CDR2: MGHRA and YSYEKL. Between the trimmed V and J ends, which lost 6 bases and 10 bases, there was a span of 15 bases. The CDR3 extends over 12 amino acids. The CDR3 DNA reads as TGCGCCAGCAGGGGCCCCGAAGAAAGAGCTTTCTTT. The encoded protein is CASRGPEERAFF.

This clone was found a few times. This chain connects TRBV19 to TRBJ1-2; TRBD1 matches at 9 bases. This CDR3 has 12 residues. Per the germline V gene, CDR1 is LNHDA and CDR2 is SQIVND (reference sequence). Unmatched junction bases numbered 2, after V lost 6 bases and J lost 6 bases. The CDR3 DNA follows: TGTGCCAGTAGGAACAGGGGGCATGGCTACACCTTC. Encoded protein: CASRNRGHGYTF.

The chain uses TRBV18 and TRBJ1-2; 7 bases map to TRBD1. The germline V gene has CDR1 KGHSH and CDR2 LQKENI. Germline trimming cut 2 bases from V and 7 bases from J; bases unmatched to any gene: 10. This CDR3 comprises 15 residues. The CDR3 here is CASSPYGQALGGYTF. The CDR3 DNA sequence: TGTGCCAGCTCACCATACGGACAGGCCCTCGGTGGCTACACCTTC.

This rearrangement joins TRBV11-2 to TRBJ1-5, with a weak D call TRBD1 (6 bases). Between the trimmed V and J ends, which lost 0 bases and 3 bases, there was a span of 9 bases. The CDR3 is made up of 15 amino acids. Germline V gene data show CDR1 as SGHAT and CDR2 as FQNNGV. In DNA form, the CDR3 reads TGTGCCAGCAGCTTAGACAGGGGCAACAATCAGCCCCAGCATTTT. It codes for CASSLDRGNNQPQHF.

The chain recombines TRBV5-8 with TRBJ1-1; D gene uncertain. Germline values: CDR1 SGHTS, CDR2 YDEGEE. V lost 0 bases to trimming and J lost 2 bases, with 11 bases between them. This CDR3 is built from 15 residues. The CDR3 protein is CASSLGQNINTEAFF. The CDR3 DNA reads as TGTGCCAGCAGCTTGGGGCAAAACATAAACACTGAAGCTTTCTTT.

The V and J genes are TRBV15 and TRBJ1-1; D possibly corresponds to TRBD1 (6 bases). This CDR3 region has 17 residues. Trimming removed 2 bases at V and 4 bases at J, with 20 bases between. Germline CDR1 and CDR2: LNHNV and YYDKDF (reference sequence). CDR3 sequence reads: CATSRYRQGSLGTEAFF. The DNA for the CDR3 is TGTGCCACCAGCAGATATAGGCAGGGGAGTCTAGGCACTGAAGCTTTCTTT.

The chain has TRBV6-1 and TRBJ2-3, with a tentative D call TRBD2 (5 bases). Trimming stripped 4 bases from V and 0 bases from J, with 11 bases between. This CDR3 contains 15 residues. CDR1 is MNHNS and CDR2 is SASEGT in the germline V gene. This CDR3 reads CASSGLLSSTDTQYF. DNA for the CDR3: TGTGCCAGCAGTGGACTACTCTCTAGCACAGATACGCAGTATTTT.

The gene calls are TRBV6-6 and TRBJ1-5, with a weak D call TRBD1 (5 bases). CDR3 length equals 15 residues. The germline gives CDR1 MNHNY, CDR2 SVGAGI (reference sequence). The ends were cut back, 6 bases at V and 7 bases at J, with 19 bases in the middle. In nucleotides, the CDR3 is TGTGCCAGCAGCCGTCAGGTGGGGGTTGGGCAGCCCCAGCATTTT. Protein: CASSRQVGVGQPQHF.

The J gene is TRBJ2-2, the V gene TRBV5-1, with D possibly TRBD1 on 5 matching bases. In germline, CDR1 is SGHRS, CDR2 YFSETQ. The length of the CDR3 is 15 residues. Trimming removed 4 bases at V and 0 bases at J, with 10 bases between. CDR3 nucleotide sequence: TGCGCCAGCAGCCTTGGGGCCCCGAACACCGGGGAGCTGTTTTTT. Translating it yields CASSLGAPNTGELFF.

The chain carries TRBV4-1 and TRBJ2-1; 9 bases match TRBD1. The CDR3 totals 15 residues. The V gene end was trimmed by 3 bases and the J gene end by 2 bases; junction bases not matched to a gene: 2. The germline V gene encodes CDR1 MGHRA and CDR2 YSYEKL. The CDR3 nucleotides are TGCGCCAGCAGCCACCGGGACAGGGCCTACAATGAGCAGTTCTTC. Translating gives CASSHRDRAYNEQFF.

The gene calls are TRBV5-1 and TRBJ2-7, with D perhaps TRBD1 (6 bases). Germline CDR1 and CDR2: SGHRS and YFSETQ. V was trimmed by 3 bases and J by 6 bases, leaving 16 bases between them. The CDR3 is 14 residues long. CDR3 DNA: TGCGCCAGCAGCTGGTCCGTGGGGGCCAGCGAGCAGTACTTC. Encoded protein: CASSWSVGASEQYF.

The chain couples TRBV6-1 to TRBJ1-2, with D unclear. Germline V gene data show CDR1 as MNHNS and CDR2 as SASEGT. V gave up 2 bases and J gave up 2 bases, with 12 bases separating them. The CDR3 extends over 15 amino acids. CDR3 protein: CASSEWGGSNYGYTF. CDR3 nucleotide sequence: TGTGCCAGCAGTGAATGGGGTGGCAGCAACTATGGCTACACCTTC.

J is TRBJ1-4 and V is TRBV28, with D perhaps matching TRBD1 (5 bases). Germline CDR1 MDHEN, CDR2 SYDVKM. The V end was cut by 4 bases, the J end by 7 bases, with 13 bases between. The CDR3 loop spans 14 amino acids. Here the CDR3 reads CASSSRDRGEKLFF. The CDR3 DNA reads TGTGCCAGCAGTTCCCGCGACAGAGGTGAAAAACTGTTTTTT. Combining the CDR3 with reference TRBV28 and TRBJ1-4 gives the whole variable domain DVKVTQSSRYLVKRTGEKVFLECVQDMDHENMFWYRQDPGLGLRLIYFSYDVKMKEKGDIPEGYSVSREKKERFSLILESASTNQTSMYLCASSSRDRGEKLFFGSGTQLSVL.

V usage is TRBV9 and J usage is TRBJ1-1; D unresolved. This CDR3 spans 14 amino acids. V shed 1 base and J shed 1 base, with 8 bases lying between them. CDR1 and CDR2 from the germline V gene are SGDLS and YYNGEE. In DNA form, the CDR3 reads TGTGCCAGCAGCGTAATCGGAGGGAACACTGAAGCTTTCTTT. It yields the protein CASSVIGGNTEAFF. Full variable domain (rest looked up from reference TRBV9 and TRBJ1-1): DSGVTQTPKHLITATGQRVTLRCSPRSGDLSVYWYQQSLDQGLQFLIQYYNGEERAKGNILERFSAQQFPDLHSELNLSSLELGDSALYFCASSVIGGNTEAFFGQGTRLTVV.

The genes are TRBV7-9 and TRBJ2-1; TRBD2 matches at 8 bases. CDR3 length equals 15 residues. The junction had 6 bases not matched to a gene; V was cut back by 1 base and J by 7 bases. The V gene's germline CDR1 is SEHNR and CDR2 FQNEAQ (reference sequence). The CDR3 region is CASSLESGSLNEQFF. The CDR3, as DNA: TGTGCCAGCAGCTTAGAAAGCGGGAGTCTAAATGAGCAGTTCTTC. The variable domain in full, with the rest retrieved from reference TRBV7-9 and TRBJ2-1, is DTGVSQNPRHKITKRGQNVTFRCDPISEHNRLYWYRQTLGQGPEFLTYFQNEAQLEKSRLLSDRFSAERPKGSFSTLEIQRTEQGDSAMYLCASSLESGSLNEQFFGPGTRLTVL.

The chain uses TRBV18 and TRBJ1-5, with TRBD1 matching 10 bases. Germline CDR1 reads KGHSH; CDR2 reads LQKENI. The CDR3 runs to 15 residues. V trimming: 6 bases; J trimming: 2 bases; junction bases outside the gene matches: 4. CDR3 sequence reads: CASSGTGVGNQPQHF. The DNA of the CDR3 is TGTGCCAGCTCCGGGACAGGGGTCGGCAATCAGCCCCAGCATTTT.

This clone has more than one count but fewer than ten. This rearrangement joins TRBV18 to TRBJ1-2; 11 bases align to TRBD1. The CDR3 loop spans 13 amino acids. The germline V gene encodes CDR1 KGHSH and CDR2 LQKENI. Losses at the gene ends were 6 bases for V and 6 bases for J; bases not matched to a gene: 3. CDR3 sequence reads: CASSGQGADGYTF. The CDR3 DNA sequence: TGTGCCAGCTCCGGACAGGGGGCGGATGGCTACACCTTC.

This chain uses TRBV28 with TRBJ2-5, with D hard to call. The V end lost 7 bases, the J end lost 0 bases, and 6 bases lay between the germline ends. From germline, CDR1 is MDHEN and CDR2 SYDVKM. The CDR3 is made up of 12 amino acids. The CDR3, as DNA: TGTGCCAGCAACCAGTACCAAGAGACCCAGTACTTC. Amino acid sequence: CASNQYQETQYF. Drawing the rest from reference TRBV28 and TRBJ2-5, the complete variable domain is DVKVTQSSRYLVKRTGEKVFLECVQDMDHENMFWYRQDPGLGLRLIYFSYDVKMKEKGDIPEGYSVSREKKERFSLILESASTNQTSMYLCASNQYQETQYFGPGTRLLVL.

The chain joins TRBV29-1 to TRBJ2-5; D possibly corresponds to TRBD1 (5 bases). The CDR3 extends over 14 amino acids. V lost 1 base and J lost 1, with 10 bases in between. Germline CDR1 and CDR2: SQVTM and ANQGSEA. CDR3 sequence (DNA): TGCAGCGTTGAAGCAACAGGACCCCAAGAGACCCAGTACTTC. Amino acids: CSVEATGPQETQYF.

This clone occurred a few times. The J gene is TRBJ2-1, the V gene TRBV11-1, with D possibly called TRBD1 or TRBD2 (5 bases each). This CDR3 has 15 amino acids. V was shortened by 5 bases and J by 0 bases, with 11 bases between the two germline ends. Germline CDR1 reads SGHAT; CDR2 reads FQDESV (reference sequence). The CDR3: CASSGDGSSYNEQFF. CDR3 bases: TGTGCCAGCAGCGGGGACGGTAGCTCCTACAATGAGCAGTTCTTC.

J is TRBJ2-3 and V is TRBV5-6, with 10 nucleotides matching TRBD1. CDR1 is SGHDT and CDR2 is YYEEEE in the germline V gene. Trimming removed 5 bases from V and 2 bases from J; junction bases left unmatched: 5. The CDR3 covers 15 residues. CDR3 in DNA: TGTGCCAGCAGGCGGACAGGGGGGCACACAGATACGCAGTATTTT. Amino acid sequence: CASRRTGGHTDTQYF.

The DNA for the CDR3 is TGTGCCAGCAGTTATACCGGGTCTTCTGGCTACACCTTC. It specifies CASSYTGSSGYTF. The rearrangement joins TRBV6-5 to TRBJ1-2; D is undetermined. The CDR3 contains 13 residues. The V gene lost 3 bases and the J gene lost 7 bases, with 12 bases spanning the gap. Germline V gene lookup returns CDR1 MNHEY and CDR2 SVGAGI.

The chain couples TRBV11-2 to TRBJ2-1, with 8 nucleotides matching TRBD2. The CDR3 has 14 amino acids. Germline values: CDR1 SGHAT, CDR2 FQNNGV. The junction had 5 bases not matched to a gene; V was cut back by 1 base and J by 9 bases. The CDR3 sequence is CASSLGGGLGEQFF. In DNA form, the CDR3 reads TGTGCCAGCAGCTTAGGCGGGGGGCTGGGTGAGCAGTTCTTC.

This clone was seen a handful of times. The rearrangement uses TRBV2 and TRBJ2-5, with D perhaps TRBD1 (5 bases). The V gene's germline CDR1 is SNHLY and CDR2 FYNNEI. The CDR3 contains 15 residues. The V gene lost 0 bases and the J gene lost 2 bases, with 10 bases spanning the gap. The CDR3 region is CASSEAAGRQETQYF. In DNA form, the CDR3 reads TGTGCCAGCAGTGAAGCGGCAGGGCGACAAGAGACCCAGTACTTC.

The DNA of the CDR3 is TGTGCCTGGAGTGTACAGGGGGTTGAGCAGTTCTTC. Translation gives CAWSVQGVEQFF. This rearrangement joins TRBV30 to TRBJ2-1, with TRBD1 matching 8 bases. This CDR3 is 12 amino acids long. Germline assignment: CDR1 GTSNPN and CDR2 SVGIG (reference sequence). J was trimmed by 9 bases and V by 0 bases; bases with no gene match: 1.